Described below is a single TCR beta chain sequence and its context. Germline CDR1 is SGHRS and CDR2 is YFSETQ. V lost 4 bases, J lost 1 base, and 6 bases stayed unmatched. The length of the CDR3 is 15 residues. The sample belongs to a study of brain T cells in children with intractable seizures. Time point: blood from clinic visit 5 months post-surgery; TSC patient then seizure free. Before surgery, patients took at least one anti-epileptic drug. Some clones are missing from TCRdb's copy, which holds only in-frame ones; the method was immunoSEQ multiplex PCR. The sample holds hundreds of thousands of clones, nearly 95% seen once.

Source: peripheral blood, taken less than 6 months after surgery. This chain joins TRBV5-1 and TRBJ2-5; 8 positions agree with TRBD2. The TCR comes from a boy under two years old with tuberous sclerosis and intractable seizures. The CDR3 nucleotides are TGCGCCAGCAGCGCCGGGACTAGGGTCCAAGAGACCCAGTACTTC. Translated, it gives CASSAGTRVQETQYF.